The rows below give T cell receptor beta chains drawn from one sample of a study of T cell responses to AZD1222 COVID-19 vaccine. Clones were sequenced by immunoSEQ multiplex PCR, and TCRdb holds only the in-frame ones, with some missing. The repertoire holds some 130,000 clones, with approximately 92% as singletons. The material was peripheral blood, obtained 28 days after the second AZD1222 dose. The receptor source for this set is an adult who received the AZD1222 COVID-19 vaccine. Each CDR3 is given with its conserved first and last residue. D genes are given only for firm matches. Expanded clones are given a class, and other clones once, few, many or no size at all.

j_call d_call v_call clone_size cdr3_aa cdr3_nt
TRBJ2-7 . TRBV7-8 . CASSGRYEQYF TGTGCCAGCAGCGGGCGTTACGAGCAGTACTTC
TRBJ2-7 TRBD2 TRBV5-6 . CASSSSGTSGRSSYEQYF TGTGCCAGCAGCTCCTCCGGGACTAGCGGGCGAAGCTCCTACGAGCAGTACTTC
TRBJ2-7 TRBD2 TRBV9 . CASSVGREGSYEQYF TGTGCCAGCAGCGTAGGGAGGGAGGGCTCCTACGAGCAGTACTTC
TRBJ1-2 TRBD1 TRBV29-1 . CSVPGTGPFNYGYTF TGCAGCGTTCCCGGGACAGGGCCCTTTAACTATGGCTACACCTTC
TRBJ1-5 . TRBV18 . CASSPTRGSNQPQHF TGTGCCAGCTCACCCACCCGGGGAAGCAATCAGCCCCAGCATTTT
TRBJ1-1 . TRBV3-1/TRBV3-2 . CASSQDSGVWRLVENTEAFF TGTGCCAGCAGCCAAGATTCAGGGGTTTGGCGTTTAGTGGAGAACACTGAAGCTTTCTTT
TRBJ1-3 . TRBV3-1/TRBV3-2 . CASSLIEAGTGNTIYF TGTGCCAGCAGCCTAATCGAGGCAGGGACCGGAAACACCATATATTTT
TRBJ1-5 TRBD1 TRBV7-2 many CASSLRTGGNQPQHF TGTGCCAGCAGCTTGAGGACAGGGGGCAATCAGCCCCAGCATTTT
TRBJ1-5 . TRBV7-6 . CASSALGNQPQHF TGTGCCAGCAGCGCCCTTGGAAATCAGCCCCAGCATTTT
TRBJ2-1 . TRBV20-1 . CSASKLSVGNEQFF TGCAGTGCTAGTAAGTTGAGCGTTGGCAATGAGCAGTTCTTC
TRBJ1-2 . TRBV11-3 . CASSLTENYGYTF TGTGCCAGCAGCTTGACAGAGAACTATGGCTACACCTTC
TRBJ1-6 . TRBV11-2 . CASTYSGQYNSPLHF TGTGCCAGCACCTATTCGGGACAATATAATTCACCCCTCCACTTT
TRBJ1-6 . TRBV5-6 once CASSSLNSAFSPLHF TGTGCCAGCAGCTCCCTGAACAGCGCTTTTTCACCCCTCCACTTT
TRBJ2-1 TRBD1 TRBV27 . CASSLSPGGFNEQFF TGTGCCAGCAGTTTATCTCCAGGGGGCTTCAATGAGCAGTTCTTC
TRBJ1-2 . TRBV28 . CASSGQQGYHGYTF TGTGCCAGCAGTGGGCAACAAGGGTACCATGGCTACACCTTC
TRBJ1-3 . TRBV19 . CASSETGSSGNTIYF TGTGCCAGTAGCGAGACCGGGAGCTCTGGAAACACCATATATTTT
TRBJ1-2 TRBD1 TRBV19 . CASSTRTGTGYTF TGTGCCAGTAGTACCCGGACAGGGACCGGCTACACCTTC
TRBJ1-1 TRBD1 TRBV11-3 . CASSSDRVTEAFF TGTGCCAGCAGCAGTGACAGGGTCACTGAAGCTTTCTTT
TRBJ2-3 TRBD1 TRBV5-4 once CASSLDRFADTQYF TGTGCCAGCAGCCTGGACAGGTTCGCGGATACGCAGTATTTT
TRBJ1-2 . TRBV15 . CATSRGGNYSYTF TGTGCCACCAGCAGAGGGGGGAACTATAGCTACACCTTC
TRBJ2-7 . TRBV11-2 few CASSALPGVGEQYF TGTGCCAGCAGCGCCTTGCCGGGAGTGGGCGAGCAGTACTTC
TRBJ1-2 . TRBV2 . CASRGRLIGYTF TGTGCCAGCAGGGGACGGTTGATAGGCTACACCTTC
TRBJ2-1 . TRBV27 . CASSLAGIQNEQFF TGTGCCAGCAGTTTAGCGGGGATACAAAATGAGCAGTTCTTC
TRBJ1-5 . TRBV30 . CAWRRGVGQPQHF TGTGCCTGGAGAAGGGGGGTGGGTCAGCCCCAGCATTTT
TRBJ1-5 . TRBV4-1 . CASSQEPLRSAQHF TGCGCCAGCAGCCAAGAGCCTTTGAGATCGGCCCAGCATTTT
TRBJ1-1 . TRBV7-3 . CASSLQTGSKNTEAFF TGTGCCAGCAGCTTGCAAACGGGGAGCAAGAACACTGAAGCTTTCTTT
TRBJ1-1 . TRBV11-2 . CASSFRVGTEAFF TGTGCCAGCAGCTTCAGGGTCGGCACTGAAGCTTTCTTT
TRBJ2-2 . TRBV7-2 . CASSFLIGELFF TGTGCCAGCAGCTTCCTCATCGGGGAGCTGTTTTTT
TRBJ2-7 TRBD1 TRBV24-1 few CATSDESGTGSYEQYF TGTGCCACCAGTGATGAGTCCGGGACAGGGTCCTACGAGCAGTACTTC
TRBJ1-5 . TRBV7-2 . CASSSTSGTGQPQHF TGTGCCAGCAGCTCGACCTCAGGGACGGGGCAGCCCCAGCATTTT
TRBJ2-3 . TRBV5-6 few CASSLGLSPQADTQYF TGTGCCAGCAGCTTGGGACTTTCCCCACAGGCAGATACGCAGTATTTT
TRBJ1-1 . TRBV6-2/TRBV6-3 . CASSYVRRNTEAFF TGTGCCAGCAGTTACGTTAGGCGGAACACTGAAGCTTTCTTT
TRBJ2-5 . TRBV19 . CASSKTPPRKEETQYF TGTGCCAGTAGTAAGACCCCCCCTCGGAAAGAAGAGACCCAGTACTTC
TRBJ2-7 TRBD2 TRBV5-1 . CASSPSSGFSYEQYF TGCGCCAGCAGCCCCTCTAGCGGGTTCTCCTACGAGCAGTACTTC
TRBJ1-5 . TRBV16 . CASSQMDGPNQPQHF TGTGCCAGCAGCCAGATGGACGGCCCCAATCAGCCCCAGCATTTT
TRBJ2-1 . TRBV5-4 . CASSGGLEQFF TGTGCCAGCAGCGGGGGACTCGAGCAGTTCTTC
TRBJ1-6 . TRBV27 . CASTKSGHSPLHF TGTGCCAGCACGAAGTCGGGGCATTCACCCCTCCACTTT
TRBJ1-3 TRBD1 TRBV7-8 . CASSQGERGGNTIYF TGTGCCAGCAGCCAGGGGGAGCGGGGTGGAAACACCATATATTTT
TRBJ1-2 . TRBV5-1 . CASSLGWGMANYGYTF TGCGCCAGCAGCTTGGGTTGGGGAATGGCTAACTATGGCTACACCTTC
TRBJ1-5 TRBD1 TRBV25-1 . CASSQGAGGSQPQHF TGTGCCAGCAGTCAAGGGGCAGGGGGAAGTCAGCCCCAGCATTTT
TRBJ2-6 . TRBV7-8 . CASSPLRVTGANVLTF TGTGCCAGCAGCCCTTTGCGAGTGACTGGGGCCAACGTCCTGACTTTC
TRBJ2-2 . TRBV7-7 . CASSPLGTPGTGELFF TGTGCCAGCAGCCCTCTCGGGACGCCGGGGACCGGGGAGCTGTTTTTT
TRBJ2-7 TRBD2 TRBV7-9 . CASSRTSGSDEQYF TGTGCCAGCAGCCGGACTAGCGGGAGTGACGAGCAGTACTTC
TRBJ2-1 TRBD2 TRBV3-1/TRBV3-2 . CASSQEGTRAPNEQFF TGTGCCAGCAGCCAAGAGGGGACTAGAGCCCCCAATGAGCAGTTCTTC
TRBJ2-7 . TRBV28 once CASSRHVSYEQYF TGTGCCAGCAGTCGGCACGTCTCCTACGAGCAGTACTTC
TRBJ1-2 . TRBV5-1 . CASSHGQTDYGYTF TGCGCCAGCAGCCACGGACAGACAGATTATGGCTACACCTTC
TRBJ1-6 . TRBV27 few CASSDMGGTPLHF TGTGCCAGCAGCGATATGGGGGGGACACCCCTCCACTTT
TRBJ1-4 TRBD1 TRBV6-2/TRBV6-3 . CASSRPGQTNEKLFF TGTGCCAGCAGTAGGCCGGGACAGACTAATGAAAAACTGTTTTTT
TRBJ1-5 TRBD1 TRBV6-5 . CASTVTGGNQPQHF TGTGCCAGCACCGTTACAGGGGGCAATCAGCCCCAGCATTTT
TRBJ1-1 . TRBV4-3 . CASSQDGADTEAFF TGCGCCAGCAGCCAAGATGGGGCAGACACTGAAGCTTTCTTT
TRBJ1-1 . TRBV20-1 . CSARDEGGAFF TGCAGTGCTAGAGATGAGGGGGGGGCTTTCTTT
TRBJ1-2 TRBD1 TRBV7-9 . CASSLTGTGSNYGYTF TGTGCCAGCAGCTTAACCGGGACAGGCAGTAACTATGGCTACACCTTC
TRBJ2-5 TRBD2 TRBV7-2 . CASSPGTSGETQYF TGTGCCAGCAGCCCTGGGACTAGCGGAGAGACCCAGTACTTC